This paragraph covers one T cell receptor (beta chain) sequence. No antigen is known for it. This specimen belongs to a study of cytomegalovirus exposure and HLA in healthy donors. Study findings and constraints: Using a false discovery rate of 0.05, a later analysis showed that approximately 17,000 TCR beta sequences were associated with HLA alleles. Three chains linked to CMV were shown in vitro to be specific for CMV antigens.

Whereas donors were nominally healthy upon sampling, unrecorded immune exposures were probable. Primers for the PCR totalled 60 Vbeta and 13 Jbeta. TCRdb's table, derived via immunoSEQ multiplex PCR, lists solely in-frame clones and lacks some. The sample lists 150,000 to 200,000 clones; 75% to 85% were seen once. The clonotype was recovered from a man aged 25 to 40 in good health and CMV-seropositive. Source material: PBMCs.

CDR3 DNA sequence: TGCGCCAGCTCTAGCGGGGGCCTCCTCTACAATGAGCAGTTCTTC. This translates into CASSSGGLLYNEQFF. This sequence joins TRBV10-1 and TRBJ2-1; 10 nucleotides match TRBD2. The CDR3 loop spans 15 amino acids. Germline-derived CDR1 and CDR2 are WNHNN and SYGVQD (reference sequence). The ends lost 8 bases at V and 3 bases at J; junction bases unmatched: 7.